This T cell receptor beta chain was captured by sequencing in a study of radiotherapy plus CTLA-4 blockade in lung cancer. Study information: Among patients, about 20% showed objective responses, and roughly 31% had disease control.

The CDR3 covers 15 residues. The ends were cut back, 4 bases at V and 7 bases at J, with 14 bases in the middle. The germline CDR1 and CDR2 sequences are LGHNA and YNFKEQ. TCRdb's table, derived via immunoSEQ multiplex PCR, lists solely in-frame clones and lacks some. In the table there are under 95,000 clones, 78% of which are singletons. Enrolled patients, whose metastatic non-small-cell lung cancer was chemo-refractory, received focal radiation plus CTLA-4 blockade with ipilimumab. About this clone: Its cognate antigen is unknown.

Study observations and caveats: After radiotherapy and ipilimumab, tumor-derived clones expanded in peripheral blood.

Specimen: peripheral blood, collected from a patient treated with radiotherapy plus ipilimumab. The receptor's source is a human donor with non-small cell lung cancer whose response to radiotherapy plus ipilimumab could not be evaluated. Some clones in this sample may be carry-over from other donors' samples. The chain employs TRBV4-2 and TRBJ1-6, with unresolved D. The CDR3 reads CASSPRGLKNSPLHF. The CDR3 bases are TGTGCCAGCAGCCCCAGAGGACTGAAGAATTCACCCCTCCACTTT.